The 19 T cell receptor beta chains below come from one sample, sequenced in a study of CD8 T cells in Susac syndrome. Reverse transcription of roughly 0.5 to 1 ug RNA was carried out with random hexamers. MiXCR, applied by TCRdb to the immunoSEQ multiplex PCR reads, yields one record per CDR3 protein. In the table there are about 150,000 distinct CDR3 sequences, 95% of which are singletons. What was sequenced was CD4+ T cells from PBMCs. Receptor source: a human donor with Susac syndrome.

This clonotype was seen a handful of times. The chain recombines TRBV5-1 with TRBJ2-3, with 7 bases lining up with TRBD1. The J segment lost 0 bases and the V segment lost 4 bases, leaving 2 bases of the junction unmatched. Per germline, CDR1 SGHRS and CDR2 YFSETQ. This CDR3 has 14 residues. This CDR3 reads CASSQGDSTDTQYF. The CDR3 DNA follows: TGCGCCAGCAGCCAGGGGGACAGCACAGATACGCAGTATTTT.

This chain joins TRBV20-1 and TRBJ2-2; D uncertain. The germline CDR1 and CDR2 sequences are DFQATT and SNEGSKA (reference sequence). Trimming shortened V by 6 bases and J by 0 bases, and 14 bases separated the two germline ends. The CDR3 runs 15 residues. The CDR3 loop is CSAMWGIANTGELFF. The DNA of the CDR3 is TGCAGTGCGATGTGGGGAATAGCGAACACCGGGGAGCTGTTTTTT.

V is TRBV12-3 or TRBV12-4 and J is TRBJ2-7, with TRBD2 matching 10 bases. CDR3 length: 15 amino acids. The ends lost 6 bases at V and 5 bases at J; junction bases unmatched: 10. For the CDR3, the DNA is TGTGCCAGCAGGGAAGAGCGGGGGGGCCGCAACGAGCAGTACTTC. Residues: CASREERGGRNEQYF.

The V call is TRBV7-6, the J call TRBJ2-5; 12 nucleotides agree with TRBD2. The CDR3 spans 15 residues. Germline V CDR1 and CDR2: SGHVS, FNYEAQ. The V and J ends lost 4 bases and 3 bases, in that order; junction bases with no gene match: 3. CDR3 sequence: CASSSRTSGEETQYF. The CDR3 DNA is TGTGCCAGCAGCTCCCGGACTAGCGGGGAAGAGACCCAGTACTTC.

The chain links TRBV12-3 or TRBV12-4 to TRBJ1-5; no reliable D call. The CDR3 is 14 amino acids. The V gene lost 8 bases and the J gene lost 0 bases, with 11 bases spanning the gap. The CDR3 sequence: CASSYGYSNQPQHF. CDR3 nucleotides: TGTGCCAGCTCTTACGGGTATAGCAATCAGCCCCAGCATTTT.

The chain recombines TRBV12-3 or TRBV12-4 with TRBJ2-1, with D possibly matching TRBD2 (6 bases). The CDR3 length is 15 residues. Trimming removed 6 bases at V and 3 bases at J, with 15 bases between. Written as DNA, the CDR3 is TGTGCCAGCAGGGTCGGGACTTATGGCTACAATGAGCAGTTCTTC. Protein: CASRVGTYGYNEQFF.

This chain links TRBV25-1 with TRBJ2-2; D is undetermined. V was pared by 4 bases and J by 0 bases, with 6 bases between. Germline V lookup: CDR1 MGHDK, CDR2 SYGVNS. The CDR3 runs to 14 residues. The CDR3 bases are TGTGCCAGCAGTGTGGGGTCGAACACCGGGGAGCTGTTTTTT. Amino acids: CASSVGSNTGELFF.

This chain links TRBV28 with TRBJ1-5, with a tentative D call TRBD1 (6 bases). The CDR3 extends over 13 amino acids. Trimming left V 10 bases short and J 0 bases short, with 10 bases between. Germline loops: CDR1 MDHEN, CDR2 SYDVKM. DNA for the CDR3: TGTGCCATAAACAGGGATAGCAATCAGCCCCAGCATTTT. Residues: CAINRDSNQPQHF.

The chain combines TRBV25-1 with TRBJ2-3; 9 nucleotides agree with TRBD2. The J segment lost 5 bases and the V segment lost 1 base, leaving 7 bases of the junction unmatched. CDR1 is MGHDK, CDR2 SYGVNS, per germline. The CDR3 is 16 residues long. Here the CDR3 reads CASSESGSGGGDTQYF. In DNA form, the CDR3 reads TGTGCCAGCAGTGAATCGGGTAGCGGGGGAGGAGATACGCAGTATTTT.

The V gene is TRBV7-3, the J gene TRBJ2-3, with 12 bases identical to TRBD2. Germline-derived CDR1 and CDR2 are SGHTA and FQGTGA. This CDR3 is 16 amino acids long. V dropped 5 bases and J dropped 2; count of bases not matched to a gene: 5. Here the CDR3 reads CASSLGLAGNTDTQYF. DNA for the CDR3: TGTGCCAGCAGCCTCGGACTAGCGGGAAACACAGATACGCAGTATTTT.

CDR3: CASTAKNIQYF. The CDR3 region has the DNA TGTGCCAGCACCGCCAAAAACATTCAGTACTTC. The chain links TRBV7-9 to TRBJ2-4, with D unclear. CDR1 is SEHNR and CDR2 is FQNEAQ in the germline V gene (reference sequence). V lost 7 bases, J lost 1 base, and 2 bases lay in between. The CDR3 totals 11 residues.

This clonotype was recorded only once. The CDR3 sequence: CASSFGRGDPPLHF. The CDR3 DNA reads TGTGCCAGCAGCTTCGGCAGGGGAGATCCACCCCTCCACTTT. The chain recombines TRBV5-6 with TRBJ1-6; TRBD1 is a possible D gene (6 bases). The V and J ends lost 2 bases and 11 bases respectively, with 14 bases between them. The CDR3 runs to 14 residues. Germline CDR1 is SGHDT and CDR2 is YYEEEE.

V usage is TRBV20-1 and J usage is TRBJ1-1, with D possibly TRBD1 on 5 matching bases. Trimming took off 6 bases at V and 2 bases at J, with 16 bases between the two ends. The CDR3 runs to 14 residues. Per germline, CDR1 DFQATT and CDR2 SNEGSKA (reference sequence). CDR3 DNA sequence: TGCAGTGCCCCCGCTGTAGGGGTTAACACTGAAGCTTTCTTT. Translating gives CSAPAVGVNTEAFF.

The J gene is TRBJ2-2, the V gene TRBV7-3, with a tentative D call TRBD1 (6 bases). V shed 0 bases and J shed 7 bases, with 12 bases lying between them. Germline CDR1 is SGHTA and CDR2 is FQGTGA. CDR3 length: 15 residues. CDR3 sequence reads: CASSLTIQGNGELFF. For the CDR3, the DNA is TGTGCCAGCAGCTTAACAATCCAGGGGAACGGGGAGCTGTTTTTT.

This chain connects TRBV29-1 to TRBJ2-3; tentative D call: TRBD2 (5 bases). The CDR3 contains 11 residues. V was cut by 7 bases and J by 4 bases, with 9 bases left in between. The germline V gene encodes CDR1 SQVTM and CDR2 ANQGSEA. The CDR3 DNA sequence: TGCAGCGCACTAGGTGCAGATACGCAGTATTTT. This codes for CSALGADTQYF.

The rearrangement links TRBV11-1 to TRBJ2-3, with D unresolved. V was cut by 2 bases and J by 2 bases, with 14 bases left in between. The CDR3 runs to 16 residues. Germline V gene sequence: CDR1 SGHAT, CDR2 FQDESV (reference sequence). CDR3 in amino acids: CASSLLMDVPTDTQYF. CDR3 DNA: TGTGCCAGCAGCTTATTAATGGACGTACCCACAGATACGCAGTATTTT.

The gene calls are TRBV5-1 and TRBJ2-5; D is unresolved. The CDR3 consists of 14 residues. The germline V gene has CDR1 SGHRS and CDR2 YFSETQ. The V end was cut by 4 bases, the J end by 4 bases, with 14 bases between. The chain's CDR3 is CASSLVNSGETQYF. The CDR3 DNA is TGCGCCAGCAGCCTGGTCAACTCGGGAGAGACCCAGTACTTC.

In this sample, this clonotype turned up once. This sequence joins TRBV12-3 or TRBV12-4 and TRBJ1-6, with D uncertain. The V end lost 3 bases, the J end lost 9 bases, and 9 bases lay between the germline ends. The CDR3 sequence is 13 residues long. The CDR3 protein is CASSFPPGSPLHF. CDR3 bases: TGTGCCAGCAGTTTCCCGCCCGGTTCACCCCTCCACTTT.

CDR3 nucleotide sequence: TGTGCCAGCAGCTTAGAGACAGGGGGCAGAAATACGCAGTATTTT. It encodes CASSLETGGRNTQYF. The V call is TRBV7-3, the J call TRBJ2-3, with 10 positions matching TRBD1. Per the germline V gene, CDR1 is SGHTA and CDR2 is FQGTGA. The trim removed 2 bases at V and 7 bases at J, leaving 6 bases unmatched. This CDR3 comprises 15 residues.